The 9 T cell receptor beta chains presented below share a single source sample, sequenced in a study of T cell repertoires in ileal Crohn's disease. TCRdb's copy holds only in-frame clones and misses some; the assay was immunoSEQ multiplex PCR. The table shows roughly 4,400 clones, with more than 70% occurring only once. Sequenced sample: ileal tissue. The origin of the receptors is an adult with Crohn's disease.

The rearrangement joins TRBV2 to TRBJ2-1; 9 nucleotides align to TRBD2. The CDR3 loop spans 14 amino acids. V lost 4 bases, J lost 4 bases, and 2 bases stayed unmatched. Germline loops: CDR1 SNHLY, CDR2 FYNNEI. CDR3 amino acids: CASSGGGDYNEQFF. In nucleotides, the CDR3 is TGTGCCAGCAGTGGCGGGGGGGATTACAATGAGCAGTTCTTC.

V usage is TRBV15 and J usage is TRBJ1-2; D unresolved. Trimming pared 1 base from V and 7 bases from J, leaving 7 bases between. Germline-derived CDR1 and CDR2 are LNHNV and YYDKDF (reference sequence). The CDR3 consists of 12 residues. The CDR3 DNA follows: TGTGCCACCAGCAGAGCAGGACTTGGCTACACCTTC. It encodes CATSRAGLGYTF.

V usage is TRBV6-5 and J usage is TRBJ1-2, with 7 nucleotides matching TRBD1. The V gene's germline CDR1 is MNHEY and CDR2 SVGAGI. V was clipped by 0 bases and J by 6 bases; unmatched bases: 7. The CDR3 is 15 residues long. CDR3: CASSYSAVGTDGYTF. The CDR3 region has the DNA TGTGCCAGCAGTTACTCTGCGGTCGGGACAGATGGCTACACCTTC.

The V and J genes are TRBV5-3 and TRBJ1-1, with unresolved D. TRBV5-3 is an open reading frame whose function is uncertain. The CDR3 runs 16 residues. V was trimmed by 2 bases and J by 4 bases, leaving 18 bases between them. CDR3 in amino acids: CARSFVGGWFGTEAFF. The CDR3 DNA follows: TGTGCCAGAAGCTTTGTCGGAGGGTGGTTTGGCACTGAAGCTTTCTTT.

With respect to this clone: The same CDR3 also results from other DNA sequences found in this sample. This rearrangement joins TRBV11-2 to TRBJ1-6; 8 nucleotides align to TRBD1. This CDR3 has 15 amino acids. V lost 3 bases to trimming and J lost 13 bases; unmatched junction nucleotides: 11. Per germline, CDR1 SGHAT and CDR2 FQNNGV. DNA of the CDR3: TGTGCCAGCAGCTTCGGCGACAGGGGATCTTCGCCCCTCCACTTT. Translation: CASSFGDRGSSPLHF.

V gene TRBV9 combines with J gene TRBJ2-7, with D maybe TRBD2 (5 bases). Trimming left V 4 bases short and J 5 bases short, with 16 bases between. The CDR3 spans 14 residues. CDR1 SGDLS and CDR2 YYNGEE come from the germline V gene. The CDR3 loop is CASSPRAGKDEQYF. The CDR3 nucleotides are TGTGCCAGCAGCCCGCGCGCGGGCAAGGACGAGCAGTACTTC.

The chain couples TRBV6-1 to TRBJ2-2; D might be TRBD2 (5 bases). The V gene's germline CDR1 is MNHNS and CDR2 SASEGT. The CDR3 is 15 amino acids. V was shortened by 2 bases and J by 4 bases, with 11 bases between the two germline ends. The CDR3 is CASSEIGSSTGELFF. The DNA of the CDR3 is TGTGCCAGCAGTGAAATAGGGAGTTCCACCGGGGAGCTGTTTTTT.

In its sample, this clone was seen once. The chain couples TRBV4-3 to TRBJ1-1; tentative D call: TRBD1 (6 bases). This CDR3 is 14 amino acids long. The germline V and J ends were trimmed by 0 bases and 11 bases, with 16 bases remaining between them. Germline V gene sequence: CDR1 LGHNA, CDR2 YSLEER. The CDR3 here is CASSQDRDTDRAFF. The CDR3 region has the DNA TGCGCCAGCAGCCAAGATAGGGACACGGACCGCGCTTTCTTT.

The genes are TRBV18 and TRBJ1-1; TRBD1 is a possible D gene (5 bases). Germline CDR1 is KGHSH and CDR2 is LQKENI. The CDR3 contains 15 residues. Trimming cost V 2 bases and J 7 bases, with 17 bases left between them. CDR3 in amino acids: CASSPGGTGQFEAFF. The CDR3 nucleotides are TGTGCCAGCTCACCAGGGGGGACTGGGCAGTTTGAAGCTTTCTTT.